What follows are 32 T cell receptor beta chains derived from one specimen sequenced in a study of cytomegalovirus exposure and HLA in healthy donors. The PCR had 60 Vbeta and 13 Jbeta primers. Profiling relied on immunoSEQ multiplex PCR, and the TCRdb table lists in-frame clones only, not all of them. The sample consists of roughly 23,000 clones, about 80% of them appearing once. Sequences were obtained from PBMCs. Every receptor here comes from a man in his sixties in good health and CMV-seronegative.

This clone was counted between two and nine times. The chain links TRBV7-3 to TRBJ1-1; perhaps TRBD1 as D (5 bases). This CDR3 contains 15 residues. V lost 5 bases and J lost 1, with 14 bases in between. Germline CDR1 is SGHTA and CDR2 is FQGTGA. In nucleotides, the CDR3 is TGTGCCAGCAGCATCCAGGGCACAGGGAACACTGAAGCTTTCTTT. As protein: CASSIQGTGNTEAFF.

The V and J genes are TRBV19 and TRBJ2-7; 8 nucleotides line up with TRBD1. Germline V CDR1 and CDR2: LNHDA, SQIVND (reference sequence). Trimming at V came to 9 bases and at J to 7 bases, leaving 8 bases not matched to a gene. The CDR3 has 12 amino acids. Here the CDR3 DNA reads TGTGCCAGGGTGGACAGGGACCGGGAGCAGTACTTC. Translation: CARVDRDREQYF.

The chain employs TRBV7-9 and TRBJ1-1; possible D gene TRBD1, 6 bases. Germline assignment: CDR1 SEHNR and CDR2 FQNEAQ (reference sequence). The V end was cut by 11 bases, the J end by 4 bases, with 17 bases between. The length of the CDR3 is 13 residues. Here the CDR3 reads CACHVGGGTEAFF. The DNA of the CDR3 is TGTGCCTGCCACGTGGGAGGGGGCACTGAAGCTTTCTTT.

The chain has TRBV6-5 and TRBJ2-1, with D possibly TRBD1 on 5 matching bases. CDR3 length equals 15 residues. Germline V gives CDR1 MNHEY, CDR2 SVGAGI. The V gene lost 0 bases and the J gene lost 4 bases, with 10 bases spanning the gap. The CDR3 protein is CASSYSWTYYNEQFF. CDR3 DNA: TGTGCCAGCAGTTACTCGTGGACATATTACAATGAGCAGTTCTTC.

V and J are TRBV6-5 and TRBJ1-6; D gene uncertain. The germline gives CDR1 MNHEY, CDR2 SVGAGI. The V end was cut by 0 bases, the J end by 8 bases, with 11 bases between. CDR3 size: 15 residues. DNA of the CDR3: TGTGCCAGCAGTTACTCGAGGGAACGGTATTCACCCCTCCACTTT. This gives the protein CASSYSRERYSPLHF.

CDR3 loop: CASSFQRGALNEQFF. The CDR3 DNA is TGTGCCAGCAGCTTCCAGCGGGGGGCTTTGAATGAGCAGTTCTTC. The rearrangement joins TRBV7-8 to TRBJ2-1, with TRBD2 matching over 9 bases. Germline V gene sequence: CDR1 SGHVS, CDR2 FQNEAQ. This CDR3 contains 15 residues. Unmatched junction bases numbered 7, after V lost 3 bases and J lost 7 bases.

As concerns this clone: The junction does not match germline at one end; this may be a read error. This rearrangement joins TRBV27 to TRBJ1-2, with 12 bases matching TRBD1. The CDR3 extends over 16 amino acids. Germline V gene data show CDR1 as MNHEY and CDR2 as SMNVEV (reference sequence). CDR3 sequence (DNA): TGTGCCAGCAGTTTACCCGGGACAGGGGGCGGGTATGGCTACCCCTTC. As protein: CASSLPGTGGGYGYPF.

This chain joins TRBV4-2 and TRBJ2-1; D may be TRBD1 (6 bases). Trimming stripped 1 base from V and 8 bases from J, with 15 bases between. The CDR3 spans 15 residues. Germline V gene data show CDR1 as LGHNA and CDR2 as YNFKEQ. DNA for the CDR3: TGTGCCAGCAGCCAAGTATTTCAGGGGACGGATGAGCAGTTCTTC. Translation: CASSQVFQGTDEQFF.

On this clone: One junction end does not reproduce the germline sequence, and a read error may be involved. J is TRBJ2-7 and V is TRBV7-9; no firm D call. The length of the CDR3 is 11 residues. The germline gives CDR1 SEHNR, CDR2 FQNEAQ (reference sequence). The CDR3 bases are TGTTCCAGCAGCCGTACAGACGAGCAGTACTTC. This gives the protein CSSSRTDEQYF.

The chain combines TRBV11-2 with TRBJ2-4, with D possibly being TRBD2 (6 bases). The germline V gene has CDR1 SGHAT and CDR2 FQNNGV. The CDR3 loop spans 16 amino acids. The ends were cut back, 5 bases at V and 0 bases at J, with 14 bases in the middle. The CDR3 nucleotides are TGTGCCAGCAGCCTCGGGACTCCAGTAGCCAAAAACATTCAGTACTTC. Encoded protein: CASSLGTPVAKNIQYF.

The chain carries TRBV7-2 and TRBJ2-7; D is perhaps TRBD1 (7 bases). Germline lookup yields CDR1 SGHTA and CDR2 FQGNSA. The V and J ends lost 3 bases and 7 bases respectively, with 13 bases between them. The CDR3 has 13 residues. DNA of the CDR3: TGTGCCAGCAGCTTTGAGGGGGCGGGGGAGCAGTACTTC. It codes for CASSFEGAGEQYF.

The genes are TRBV6-5 and TRBJ1-4; D is perhaps TRBD1 (5 bases). This CDR3 spans 15 amino acids. Trimming pared 2 bases from V and 0 bases from J, leaving 7 bases between. Germline V CDR1 and CDR2: MNHEY, SVGAGI. The CDR3 DNA reads as TGTGCCAGCAGTTACGACAGTGCAACTAATGAAAAACTGTTTTTT. Its protein product is CASSYDSATNEKLFF.

This clone was seen just once. V gene TRBV7-2 combines with J gene TRBJ2-7; TRBD2 matches at 11 bases. The germline CDR1 and CDR2 sequences are SGHTA and FQGNSA. This CDR3 contains 19 residues. V was pared by 6 bases and J by 4 bases, with 20 bases of the junction left unmatched. The DNA for the CDR3 is TGTGCCAGCAGAAAAAAGACGATACTAGCGGGAGTCGCAAGTTACGAGCAGTACTTC. As protein: CASRKKTILAGVASYEQYF.

This chain connects TRBV6-1 to TRBJ1-2, with D maybe TRBD1 (5 bases). Trimming took 4 bases from V and 4 from J, leaving 13 bases between them. The CDR3 totals 14 residues. Germline loops: CDR1 MNHNS, CDR2 SASEGT. The CDR3 DNA follows: TGTGCCAGCAGTGGGATTCAGGGTACCTATGGCTACACCTTC. This translates into CASSGIQGTYGYTF.

This clone was seen more than once but under ten times. The genes are TRBV10-3 and TRBJ1-5, with D tentatively TRBD1 (6 bases). CDR1 is ENHRY, CDR2 SYGVKD, per germline. The ends were cut back, 4 bases at V and 1 base at J, with 8 bases in the middle. There are 14 residues in the CDR3. In DNA form, the CDR3 reads TGTGCCATCAGTGCAGGACAGAGCAATCAGCCCCAGCATTTT. It codes for CAISAGQSNQPQHF.

The chain links TRBV7-3 to TRBJ1-2, with D tentatively TRBD1 (6 bases). Trimming removed 1 base at V and 6 bases at J, with 15 bases between. CDR1 and CDR2 (germline): SGHTA, FQGTGA. CDR3 size: 15 residues. The CDR3 protein is CASSLKGRAGDGYTF. CDR3 DNA sequence: TGTGCCAGCAGCTTAAAAGGTCGGGCAGGGGATGGCTACACCTTC.

CDR3 nucleotide sequence: TGTGCCAGCAGCTCCGGGGTCGGGGGTAGGGTTTCAGGGAATGAGCAGTTCTTC. Its translation: CASSSGVGGRVSGNEQFF. The chain uses TRBV9 and TRBJ2-1; tentative D call: TRBD2 (6 bases). CDR1 SGDLS and CDR2 YYNGEE come from the germline V gene. The CDR3 is 18 residues long. Trimming took 4 bases from V and 7 from J, leaving 27 bases between them.

The V gene is TRBV18, the J gene TRBJ2-7, with 7 nucleotides matching TRBD1. The ends lost 3 bases at V and 6 bases at J; junction bases unmatched: 11. The CDR3 runs 15 residues. Germline V gene sequence: CDR1 KGHSH, CDR2 LQKENI. CDR3 residues: CASSPFGTEIREQYF. CDR3 in DNA: TGTGCCAGCTCACCCTTTGGGACAGAAATACGCGAGCAGTACTTC.

The DNA for the CDR3 is TGCGCCAGCAGCAGGCGACTAGCCGGCGAGCAGTACTTC. It encodes CASSRRLAGEQYF. The V and J genes are TRBV5-1 and TRBJ2-7; TRBD2 aligns across 7 bases. The ends lost 4 bases at V and 6 bases at J; junction bases unmatched: 7. CDR3 length: 13 residues. In germline, CDR1 is SGHRS, CDR2 YFSETQ.

This chain connects TRBV6-5 to TRBJ2-1; D unresolved. Germline CDR1 and CDR2: MNHEY and SVGAGI. Trimming removed 0 bases at V and 12 bases at J, with 12 bases between. The CDR3 contains 13 residues. The CDR3 DNA reads as TGTGCCAGCAGTTACTCGACTCCCGGCGGGCAGTTCTTC. This gives the protein CASSYSTPGGQFF.

This rearrangement joins TRBV5-4 to TRBJ1-2; D may be TRBD1 (6 bases). Germline CDR1 and CDR2: SGHNT and YYREEE (reference sequence). Between the trimmed V and J ends, which lost 0 bases and 5 bases, there was a span of 11 bases. The CDR3 is 14 amino acids. CDR3 in amino acids: CASSLARTAYGYTF. The CDR3 nucleotides are TGTGCCAGCAGCTTGGCGCGGACAGCTTATGGCTACACCTTC. The full variable domain, its missing parts supplied by reference TRBV5-4 and TRBJ1-2, is ETGVTQSPTHLIKTRGQQVTLRCSSQSGHNTVSWYQQALGQGPQFIFQYYREEENGRGNFPPRFSGLQFPNYSSELNVNALELDDSALYLCASSLARTAYGYTFGSGTRLTVV.

CDR3 sequence reads: CASSDDLPPGGVGETQYF. As DNA, the CDR3 is TGCGCCAGCAGTGATGATTTACCCCCCGGGGGTGTTGGAGAGACCCAGTACTTC. The chain has TRBV10-1 and TRBJ2-5; possible D gene TRBD2, 6 bases. The germline V and J ends were trimmed by 3 bases and 4 bases, with 24 bases remaining between them. The CDR3 sequence is 18 residues long. Looked up from germline, CDR1 is WNHNN and CDR2 is SYGVQD (reference sequence).

V is TRBV7-3 and J is TRBJ2-2; D is perhaps TRBD2 (5 bases). Trimming removed 5 bases at V and 4 bases at J, with 14 bases between. From germline, CDR1 is SGHTA and CDR2 FQGTGA. CDR3 length: 15 residues. The CDR3 spells CASSKRGEGTGELFF. The CDR3 DNA reads TGTGCCAGCAGCAAGCGAGGAGAGGGCACCGGGGAGCTGTTTTTT.

The CDR3 reads CASSPFWTGGSHEQYF. The CDR3 bases are TGTGCCAGCAGTCCCTTTTGGACAGGGGGCTCTCACGAGCAGTACTTC. The J gene is TRBJ2-7, the V gene TRBV28, with 11 bases fitting TRBD1. CDR1 MDHEN and CDR2 SYDVKM come from the germline V gene. The CDR3 runs 16 residues. Trimming cost V 5 bases and J 5 bases; bases outside gene matches: 11.

With respect to this clone: At one end, the junction sequence differs from germline, possibly due to a read error. The chain combines TRBV18 with TRBJ1-4; 7 bases agree with TRBD1. The CDR3 covers 16 residues. Germline V gene lookup returns CDR1 KGHSH and CDR2 LQKENI. DNA of the CDR3: TGTGCCGGCTCACTCCCTAACAGGGGTGCTAATGAAAAACTGTTTTTT. Amino acids: CAGSLPNRGANEKLFF.

On this clone: Germline and junction disagree at one end, which may indicate a read error. The chain recombines TRBV6-1 with TRBJ2-3; TRBD1 aligns across 8 bases. Per the germline V gene, CDR1 is MNHNS and CDR2 is SASEGT. The CDR3 runs 15 residues. CDR3 DNA: TGTCCCAGCAGCCAGGACAGGGCAGCAACAGATACGCAGTATTTT. Translating it yields CPSSQDRAATDTQYF.

A few counts support this clone. V usage is TRBV5-4 and J usage is TRBJ1-3; possibly TRBD1 for D (6 bases). Per the germline V gene, CDR1 is SGHNT and CDR2 is YYREEE (reference sequence). V was cut by 1 base and J by 4 bases, with 15 bases left in between. The CDR3 has 16 amino acids. The CDR3 region has the DNA TGTGCCAGCAGCTTGCGCCCCAGGGGATCCGGAAACACCATATATTTT. It translates to CASSLRPRGSGNTIYF.

This clone has a single count. This chain links TRBV5-1 with TRBJ2-7; weak D call: TRBD1 (6 bases). CDR1 and CDR2 from the germline V gene are SGHRS and YFSETQ. CDR3 length: 15 amino acids. Trimming shortened V by 5 bases and J by 0 bases, and 15 bases separated the two germline ends. The CDR3 region has the DNA TGCGCCAGCAGAACCGGGACATTTAACTCCTACGAGCAGTACTTC. Translation gives CASRTGTFNSYEQYF.

The J gene is TRBJ1-4, the V gene TRBV4-1, with 8 bases identical to TRBD1. V gave up 6 bases and J gave up 7 bases; unmatched junction bases: 7. In germline, CDR1 is MGHRA, CDR2 YSYEKL. This CDR3 is built from 14 residues. The CDR3 region has the DNA TGCGCCAGCAGACAGACAGGGGTGGGTGAAAAACTGTTTTTT. Translation gives CASRQTGVGEKLFF.

The gene calls are TRBV7-2 and TRBJ2-7, with D perhaps TRBD2 (6 bases). CDR3 length: 16 residues. The ends were cut back, 0 bases at V and 4 bases at J, with 16 bases in the middle. Germline CDR1 SGHTA, CDR2 FQGNSA. The CDR3 DNA reads as TGTGCCAGCAGCTTAGCGCCCGGAGCGGGCGGTTACGAGCAGTACTTC. Translated, it gives CASSLAPGAGGYEQYF. Together with reference TRBV7-2 and TRBJ2-7, the CDR3 gives the full variable domain: GAGVSQSPSNKVTEKGKDVELRCDPISGHTALYWYRQSLGQGLEFLIYFQGNSAPDKSGLPSDRFSAERTGGSVSTLTIQRTQQEDSAVYLCASSLAPGAGGYEQYFGPGTRLTVT.

V is TRBV6-5 and J is TRBJ2-2, with 9 bases identical to TRBD1. This CDR3 contains 15 residues. Unmatched junction bases numbered 6, after V lost 2 bases and J lost 8 bases. CDR1 is MNHEY, CDR2 SVGAGI, per germline. The CDR3 here is CASSYGTGRWGELFF. The CDR3 DNA follows: TGTGCCAGCAGTTACGGGACAGGGAGGTGGGGGGAGCTGTTTTTT.

J is TRBJ2-7 and V is TRBV2; TRBD2 matches 7 bases. CDR1 and CDR2 from the germline V gene are SNHLY and FYNNEI. The J segment lost 2 bases and the V segment lost 10 bases, leaving 11 bases of the junction unmatched. The CDR3 is made up of 14 amino acids. CDR3 region: CATKEYSGPYEQYF. The CDR3 DNA is TGTGCCACCAAGGAGTATAGCGGGCCCTACGAGCAGTACTTC.